The sequence of this T cell receptor beta chain was determined in a study of T cells after yellow fever vaccination. Notes on this clonotype: Its antigen is as yet unknown.

Findings and limits, study-wide: Any FACS-sorted repertoire could hold abundant clonotypes that contaminate it from the bulk population. The secondary response was weaker but peaked faster, day 5 versus 15.

Looked up from germline, CDR1 is SQVTM and CDR2 is ANQGSEA. The CDR3 consists of 13 residues. Trimming shortened V by 4 bases and J by 0 bases, and 9 bases separated the two germline ends. MiXCR was run by TCRdb on the 5' RACE reads, yielding one entry per CDR3 protein. In the table there are 350,000 to 550,000 distinct CDR3 sequences, around a sixth of which are singletons. The chain couples TRBV29-1 to TRBJ1-1; D ambiguous. This sequence was found in a young man who received the YFV17D yellow fever vaccine. This sample comprised PBMCs, obtained before the yellow fever booster vaccination. The CDR3 here is CSVVGQLNTEAFF. DNA for the CDR3: TGCAGCGTTGTTGGGCAGCTGAACACTGAAGCTTTCTTT.